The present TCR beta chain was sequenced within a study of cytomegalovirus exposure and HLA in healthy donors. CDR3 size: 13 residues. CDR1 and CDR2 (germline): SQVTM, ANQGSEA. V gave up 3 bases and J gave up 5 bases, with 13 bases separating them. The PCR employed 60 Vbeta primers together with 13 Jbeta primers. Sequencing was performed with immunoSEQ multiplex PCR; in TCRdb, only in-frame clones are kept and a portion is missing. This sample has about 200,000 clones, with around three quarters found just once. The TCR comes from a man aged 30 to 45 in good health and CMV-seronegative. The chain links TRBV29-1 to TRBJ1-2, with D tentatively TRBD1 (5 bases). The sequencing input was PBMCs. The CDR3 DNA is TGCAGCGTTGAGCTGGGGCTCGGATATGGCTACACCTTC. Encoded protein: CSVELGLGYGYTF.